One sample yielded the 16 T cell receptor beta chains listed below, sequenced in a study of regulatory T cells in long-lasting Graves disease. Both iRepertoire HTBI primers and Arm-PCR of CDR3 regions were used to build the TCR beta libraries. TCRdb recomputed calls from the multiplex PCR reads with MiXCR, one row per CDR3 protein. This table has 440,000 or so distinct CDR3 sequences, 15% to 20% appearing once. The sample's time point: newly diagnosed GD, antithyroid drugs for less than 3 months. The TCR library was prepared using RNA isolated from PBMCs. This sample also appeared in a second study, on T cells in Graves' hyperthyroidism and ophthalmopathy.

Sequenced material: peripheral blood mononuclear cells (PBMCs), taken at new diagnosis, from a patient treated with antithyroid drugs. The source is a woman aged 25 to 39 with Graves disease.

The gene calls are TRBV9 and TRBJ1-1; 9 nucleotides agree with TRBD1. This CDR3 is 15 amino acids long. In germline, CDR1 is SGDLS, CDR2 YYNGEE. V shed 4 bases and J 4 bases; nucleotides not matched to a gene: 8. The CDR3 nucleotides read TGTGCCAGCAGCAACCGGGACAGGGCTAGCACTGAAGCTTTCTTT. Residues: CASSNRDRASTEAFF.

Ten or more counts support this clonotype. An end of the junction does not agree with germline; a read error may underlie this. The chain employs TRBV11-2 and TRBJ2-1; D may match TRBD1 or TRBD2 (5 bases each). Per the germline V gene, CDR1 is SGHAT and CDR2 is FQNNGV. CDR3 size: 12 residues. The chain's CDR3 is CASSLGRDHQTF. CDR3 coding DNA: TGTGCCAGCAGCTTAGGACGGGACCACCAAACATTC.

This chain joins TRBV20-1 and TRBJ2-7; 9 positions agree with TRBD2. Germline CDR1 reads DFQATT; CDR2 reads SNEGSKA (reference sequence). V trimming: 5 bases; J trimming: 7 bases; junction bases outside the gene matches: 12. The CDR3 runs 14 residues. Here the CDR3 reads CSAAWTSVTWEQYF. CDR3 nucleotide sequence: TGCAGTGCTGCCTGGACTAGCGTGACTTGGGAGCAGTACTTC.

A note on this clonotype: A read error may explain this, as a much larger clone is one base away. The chain recombines TRBV11-1 with TRBJ2-2; D remains ambiguous. Germline lookup yields CDR1 SGHAT and CDR2 FQDESV (reference sequence). The CDR3 consists of 15 residues. The CDR3 reads CASSLWSYNTEELFF. CDR3 bases: TGTGCCAGCAGCTTATGGTCTTATAACACCGAGGAGCTGTTTTTT.

This clonotype has at least ten counts. The rearrangement links TRBV29-1 to TRBJ2-5; 8 bases are shared with TRBD2. Germline V gene sequence: CDR1 SQVTM, CDR2 ANQGSEA. Losses at the gene ends were 7 bases for V and 4 bases for J; bases not matched to a gene: 14. This CDR3 comprises 15 residues. In nucleotides, the CDR3 is TGCAGCGCCCTCGGGGGCGGGAGGATACGAGAGACCCAGTACTTC. Translating gives CSALGGGRIRETQYF.

A remark on this clonotype: One base away lies a much larger clone, so this may be a sequencing read error. The V call is TRBV28, the J call TRBJ2-1; 10 bases match TRBD2. The tail of the sequence fits TRBJ2-5 better, so the J call may be wrong. In germline, CDR1 is MDHEN, CDR2 SYDVKM. The CDR3 extends over 16 amino acids. In DNA form, the CDR3 reads TGTGCCAGCAGTCAGGGGACTAGCGCGCCCCTAGAGACCCAGTACTTC. It translates to CASSQGTSAPLETQYF.

This clonotype came up many times. The chain couples TRBV10-3 to TRBJ2-4; 10 bases match TRBD2. The CDR3 covers 16 residues. Trimming took 7 bases from V and 0 from J; bases not matched to a gene: 6. Germline CDR1 and CDR2: ENHRY and SYGVKD. The CDR3 bases are TGTGCCATCACCACCATAGCGGGAGGAGCCAAAAACATTCAGTACTTC. As protein: CAITTIAGGAKNIQYF.

On this clonotype itself: Compared with germline, one end of the junction differs, possibly owing to a read error. The chain couples TRBV11-2 to TRBJ2-3, with TRBD2 as a possible D gene (6 bases). Germline CDR1 and CDR2: SGHAT and FQNNGV. The CDR3 contains 16 residues. CDR3 protein: CASGLWRDPGADTQYF. Written as DNA, the CDR3 is TGCGCCAGCGGGCTTTGGAGGGACCCCGGGGCAGATACGCAGTATTTT.

This clonotype was found many times. The chain employs TRBV10-3 and TRBJ2-7, with 12 bases lining up with TRBD2. The J segment lost 2 bases and the V segment lost 2 bases, leaving 4 bases of the junction unmatched. This CDR3 has 16 amino acids. From germline, CDR1 is ENHRY and CDR2 SYGVKD. This CDR3 reads CAISERTSGITYEQYF. The CDR3 DNA follows: TGTGCCATCAGTGAGAGGACTAGCGGGATAACCTACGAGCAGTACTTC.

This sequence joins TRBV7-2 and TRBJ2-5; 7 bases align to TRBD2. J was trimmed by 4 bases and V by 8 bases; bases with no gene match: 16. CDR1 and CDR2 (germline): SGHTA, FQGNSA. This CDR3 has 16 amino acids. CDR3 loop: CASSKAGVGSRETQYF. The CDR3 region has the DNA TGTGCCAGCTCAAAGGCGGGAGTCGGTAGTAGAGAGACCCAGTACTTC.

This clonotype was counted only a few times. The rearrangement joins TRBV6-5 to TRBJ1-1; D is possibly TRBD1 (6 bases). This CDR3 spans 16 amino acids. Germline CDR1 is MNHEY and CDR2 is SVGAGI. Between the trimmed V and J ends, which lost 2 bases and 5 bases, there was a span of 18 bases. The CDR3 sequence: CASSYAPQAGVTEAFF. The DNA of the CDR3 is TGTGCCAGCAGTTACGCGCCCCAGGCAGGGGTGACTGAAGCTTTCTTT.

This clonotype was seen many times. The chain carries TRBV28 and TRBJ2-3; D is perhaps TRBD1 or TRBD2 (5 bases each). Germline values: CDR1 MDHEN, CDR2 SYDVKM. This CDR3 contains 15 residues. Between the trimmed V and J ends, which lost 7 bases and 2 bases, there was a span of 16 bases. Here the CDR3 reads CASIESGPATDTQYF. Written as DNA, the CDR3 is TGTGCCAGCATAGAATCGGGACCCGCCACAGATACGCAGTATTTT.

This clonotype was picked up many times. This sequence joins TRBV11-2 and TRBJ2-7, with no clear D. V lost 4 bases, J lost 4 bases, and 17 bases lay in between. The CDR3 is 15 residues long. CDR1 is SGHAT, CDR2 FQNNGV, per germline. The CDR3 here is CASSSPGGMQYEQYF. The CDR3 DNA is TGTGCCAGCAGCTCCCCAGGTGGGATGCAATACGAGCAGTACTTC.

This clonotype was recorded many times. The chain has TRBV20-1 and TRBJ1-2; D unresolved. The germline CDR1 and CDR2 sequences are DFQATT and SNEGSKA (reference sequence). V shed 0 bases and J shed 1 base, with 15 bases lying between them. This CDR3 region has 16 residues. The CDR3 is CSARDDGSAINYGYTF. CDR3 bases: TGCAGTGCTAGAGATGACGGCAGCGCAATTAACTATGGCTACACCTTC.

A remark on this clonotype: This could be a read error, since a much larger clone is one nucleotide away. This chain uses TRBV10-3 with TRBJ1-4; the D is unclear. Trimming stripped 5 bases from V and 0 bases from J, with 13 bases between. The V gene's germline CDR1 is ENHRY and CDR2 SYGVKD. The CDR3 totals 16 residues. CDR3: CAISKRSGTTNEKLFF. DNA of the CDR3: TGTGCCATCAGTAAACGGTCCGGGACAACTAATGAAAAACTGTTTTTT.

This clonotype was detected only a few times. The genes are TRBV19 and TRBJ2-7; a possible D gene is TRBD2 (6 bases). The CDR3 totals 13 residues. V lost 2 bases and J lost 6, with 11 bases in between. Germline V gene data show CDR1 as LNHDA and CDR2 as SQIVND (reference sequence). CDR3 protein: CASSISAGFEQYF. CDR3 DNA sequence: TGTGCCAGTAGTATATCGGCGGGGTTCGAGCAGTACTTC.